These 15 T cell receptor beta chains were all obtained from the same sample, sequenced in a study of regulatory T cells in long-lasting Graves disease. Time point denoted: newly diagnosed GD, antithyroid drugs for less than 3 months. The authors made the TCR library using RNA they extracted from PBMCs. Investigators prepared the TCR beta libraries by applying iRepertoire HTBI primers and Arm-PCR of CDR3 regions. TCRdb reprocessed the multiplex PCR reads via MiXCR and lists one record per CDR3 protein. Among approximately 400,000 distinct CDR3 sequences listed, 15% were seen once. A further study also used this sample, focusing on T cells in Graves' hyperthyroidism and ophthalmopathy.

The material sequenced was peripheral blood mononuclear cells (PBMCs), taken at new diagnosis, from a patient treated with antithyroid drugs. These TCRs come from a woman under 40 with Graves disease.

V gene TRBV20-1 combines with J gene TRBJ1-5; 9 nucleotides agree with TRBD1. V lost 2 bases to trimming and J lost 2 bases; unmatched junction nucleotides: 13. The CDR3 contains 18 residues. Germline V gene lookup returns CDR1 DFQATT and CDR2 SNEGSKA (reference sequence). CDR3 nucleotides: TGCAGTGCTAGATTCCCTTCCTTGGGACAGGGAGGCAATCAGCCCCAGCATTTT. This encodes CSARFPSLGQGGNQPQHF.

A note on this clonotype: This may come from a read error, since a much larger clone is one base off. The J gene is TRBJ2-7, the V gene TRBV20-1; D remains ambiguous. The J call is in doubt because the DNA end fits TRBJ2-3 better. The CDR3 spans 14 residues. Germline-derived CDR1 and CDR2 are DFQATT and SNEGSKA (reference sequence). CDR3: CSARVLGPRDTQYF. DNA for the CDR3: TGCAGTGCTAGAGTTCTTGGGCCTCGGGATACGCAGTATTTT.

In this sample, this clonotype turned up many times. The rearrangement uses TRBV7-9 and TRBJ2-7; either TRBD1 or TRBD2 may supply D (5 bases each). The CDR3 is made up of 11 amino acids. With 6 bases removed from V and 4 bases from J, the gap between germline ends came to 7 bases. Germline V lookup: CDR1 SEHNR, CDR2 FQNEAQ (reference sequence). The CDR3 protein is CASSWGYEQYF. The CDR3 DNA follows: TGTGCCAGCAGTTGGGGGTACGAGCAGTACTTC.

This clonotype was counted between two and nine times. The CDR3 DNA is TGTGCCAGCAGCGATAGCGGGAGTATTCAAGAGACCCAGTACTTC. Protein product: CASSDSGSIQETQYF. The V call is TRBV9, the J call TRBJ2-5, with 9 nucleotides matching TRBD2. The length of the CDR3 is 15 residues. The V gene end was trimmed by 3 bases and the J gene end by 2 bases; junction bases not matched to a gene: 5. From germline, CDR1 is SGDLS and CDR2 YYNGEE.

V is TRBV6-1 and J is TRBJ2-7; 7 bases line up with TRBD2. Germline V gives CDR1 MNHNS, CDR2 SASEGT. CDR3 length: 15 residues. Losses at the gene ends were 6 bases for V and 2 bases for J; bases not matched to a gene: 10. CDR3 DNA: TGTGCCAGCAGCCCCAGTCGCGGGAGAACCTACGAGCAGTACTTC. It encodes CASSPSRGRTYEQYF.

This chain uses TRBV27 with TRBJ1-2; the D is unclear. V was cut by 2 bases and J by 1 base, with 8 bases left in between. There are 14 residues in the CDR3. CDR1 and CDR2 (germline): MNHEY, SMNVEV (reference sequence). For the CDR3, the DNA is TGTGCCAGCAGTTTAGACGGCATTAACTATGGCTACACCTTC. As protein: CASSLDGINYGYTF.

J is TRBJ2-1 and V is TRBV3-1, with D tentatively TRBD1 (5 bases). This CDR3 has 14 amino acids. Germline V gene lookup returns CDR1 LGHDT and CDR2 YNNKEL (reference sequence). V gave up 0 bases and J gave up 6 bases, with 9 bases separating them. The CDR3 loop reads CASSQDPTVNEQFF. The CDR3 DNA follows: TGTGCCAGCAGCCAAGACCCGACAGTCAATGAGCAGTTCTTC.

This clonotype was counted many times. This chain joins TRBV20-1 and TRBJ2-5; D unresolved. V dropped 0 bases and J dropped 0 bases, with 14 bases sitting between them. This CDR3 contains 16 residues. Germline V CDR1 and CDR2: DFQATT, SNEGSKA (reference sequence). The CDR3 sequence is CSARDPWSPYQETQYF. The DNA for the CDR3 is TGCAGTGCTAGAGATCCTTGGTCCCCCTACCAAGAGACCCAGTACTTC.

There are many counts of this clonotype. The rearrangement links TRBV20-1 to TRBJ2-7; TRBD2 agrees at 15 bases. The germline V gene encodes CDR1 DFQATT and CDR2 SNEGSKA (reference sequence). With V trimmed by 3 bases and J by 6 bases, 15 bases remained unmatched. There are 18 residues in the CDR3. The CDR3 DNA sequence: TGCAGTGCTAGTGGGAGGACTAGCGGGAGGGCCGCTCTCTCCGAGCAGTACTTC. Protein product: CSASGRTSGRAALSEQYF.

Concerning this clonotype itself: Relative to the germline gene, one junction end is altered; a read error may explain this. V is TRBV30 and J is TRBJ2-2; D possibly corresponds to TRBD2 (6 bases). In germline, CDR1 is GTSNPN, CDR2 SVGIG (reference sequence). The CDR3 runs 16 residues. The CDR3, as DNA: TGTGCCTGGTGTAAGACTAGTTTGGGGAACACCGGGGAGCTGTCTTTT. It is translated as CAWCKTSLGNTGELSF.

This chain connects TRBV5-5 to TRBJ2-1; D gene uncertain. This CDR3 comprises 13 residues. CDR1 SGHKS and CDR2 YYEKEE come from the germline V gene (reference sequence). Trimming shortened V by 4 bases and J by 12 bases, and 17 bases separated the two germline ends. CDR3 nucleotides: TGTGCCAGCAGCCGACCCGGTGGAGATGCGCAGTTCTTC. Protein product: CASSRPGGDAQFF.

This clonotype turned up a few times. The rearrangement links TRBV12-3 or TRBV12-4 to TRBJ1-6; TRBD1 is a possible D gene (5 bases). The CDR3 contains 17 residues. Trimming removed 3 bases at V and 9 bases at J, with 21 bases between. The CDR3 DNA reads TGTGCCAGCAGTTTTACGATGGGGGGGGTCTATTTTTCACCCCTCCACTTT. This translates into CASSFTMGGVYFSPLHF.

This clonotype was recorded many times. The chain is built from TRBV19 and TRBJ2-7; TRBD2 matches 11 bases. CDR1 and CDR2 (germline): LNHDA, SQIVND (reference sequence). Trimming removed 5 bases from V and 5 bases from J; junction bases left unmatched: 11. The CDR3 runs 16 residues. DNA of the CDR3: TGTGCCAGTAGTCTGACCTTAGCGGGAGGGCCAGACGAGCAGTACTTC. Translating gives CASSLTLAGGPDEQYF.

This clonotype was recorded at least ten times. The rearrangement uses TRBV12-3 or TRBV12-4 and TRBJ2-5; the match to TRBD2 covers 8 bases. The J segment lost 5 bases and the V segment lost 1 base, leaving 6 bases of the junction unmatched. The CDR3 is 15 amino acids. Here the CDR3 DNA reads TGTGCCAGCAGTTTAGACGGGGGGGTTAGGGAGACCCAGTACTTC. It yields the protein CASSLDGGVRETQYF.

This clonotype was seen repeatedly, ten times or more. The chain is built from TRBV6-2 or TRBV6-3 and TRBJ2-5; no clear D gene. This CDR3 is 13 amino acids long. The V end lost 8 bases, the J end lost 6 bases, and 16 bases lay between the germline ends. Germline V lookup: CDR1 MNHEY, CDR2 SVGEGT. CDR3 nucleotide sequence: TGTGCCAGCTTGGATTATCTAAGGCAGACCCAGTACTTC. Residues: CASLDYLRQTQYF.